This TCR beta chain emerged from a study of cytomegalovirus exposure and HLA in healthy donors. Findings and limits, study-wide: Through in vitro validation, three CMV-associated chains were shown to be specific for CMV antigens. Diagnosis of cytomegalovirus status made by the classifier reportedly showed high specificity and sensitivity.

Germline V CDR1 and CDR2: SGDLS, YYNGEE. After removal of 0 bases from V and 7 bases from J, the junction contained 9 bases not matched to a gene. CDR3 length: 15 amino acids. About this clone: Its antigen is undetermined.

Produced via immunoSEQ multiplex PCR; TCRdb's table is partial and in-frame only. Of 140,000 or so clones detected, just over 90% appear once; the ten largest clones hold around 0.7%. The donors were members of the approximately 120-subject validation cohort (separate from the roughly 670-subject first cohort). The TCR sequence derives from a man younger than 35 in good health and CMV-seronegative. The gene calls are TRBV9 and TRBJ1-2; 7 nucleotides align to TRBD1. Sequencing was carried out using PBMCs. The chain's CDR3 is CASSVGDSPDGGYTF. In DNA form, the CDR3 reads TGTGCCAGCAGCGTAGGGGACAGCCCGGATGGTGGCTACACCTTC.